This TCR beta chain appears in the sequencing data of a study of radiotherapy plus CTLA-4 blockade in lung cancer (dated by TCRdb to 2016 to 2018). For the wider study: Objective responses occurred in around 20% of enrolled patients, and around 29% achieved disease control. Overall results and qualifications from the work: TCR clones derived from tumors expanded in peripheral blood after treatment with radiotherapy and ipilimumab. The strongest predictors of response were reported to be early dynamic shifts in blood T cell clones along with a rise in serum interferon-beta following radiation.

The study tested focal radiation therapy combined with CTLA-4 blockade (ipilimumab) in patients with chemo-refractory metastatic non-small-cell lung cancer. Remarks on this clone: Its antigen remains unidentified. Base qualities were left out, and no much larger clone turns up one base away.

To prepare the library, the immunoSEQ multiplex PCR assay was applied. The table comes from immuneACCESS by way of TCRdb, which keeps in-frame sequences with V and J called. Part of the clones is missing from these tables; in studies checked, under half for an unresolved V gene and the rest for unknown reasons. The sample profile shows 70,000 to 95,000 clones; approximately 83% of them were found once. Jointly, the top ten make up 13% to 15% of the sample. Based on the germline V gene, the CDR1 and CDR2 sequences are MDHEN and SYDVKM. The CDR3 sequence holds 14 residues, the cysteine and phenylalanine included. The sequence is cut down to CDR3 DNA, 42 bases in frame from base 1. The V end loses 6 bases and the J end loses 3 bases, and a stretch of 9 bases separates them.

This receptor was obtained from a human donor with non-small cell lung cancer that progressed on radiotherapy plus ipilimumab. This material consisted of peripheral blood, taken from a patient treated with radiotherapy plus ipilimumab. The rearrangement combines TRBV28 with TRBJ2-6; a tentative D match to TRBD1 spans 5 bases. The CDR3 has the sequence CASSFQGGANVLTF. Here is the DNA: TGTGCCAGCAGCTTCCAGGGTGGGGCCAACGTCCTGACTTTC.